The entry below gives a single TCR beta chain sequence along with its context. No antigen is known for it. Base qualities are not provided; no much larger clone lies one nucleotide away. These data come from a study of T cell responses to AZD1222 COVID-19 vaccine (dated by TCRdb to 2020 to 2023). In the study overall: AZD1222 recipients with second doses at about 4 weeks or about 12 weeks were pooled, because spike-specific TCR depth and breadth did not differ between schedules. TCR sequencing covered fewer than 250 trial participants: approximately 200 given two doses of AZD1222 and about 26 given two doses of MenACWY control vaccine. Trial participants were enrolled by age into 18-55, 56-69 and 70-plus year subgroups, with about 150, 28 and 57 TCR-sequenced participants respectively. The research as a whole found: Conclusions about previously exposed vaccinees are limited, since just a handful of AZD1222 recipients were seropositive for SARS-CoV-2 at baseline. Because no samples from the day 14 peak response were available, repertoires could be characterized only after the peak T cell response. The 56-69-year group was small, and its depth increase did not reach significance, likely because of low power. Vaccine-associated CD4 TCRs spanned the whole spike protein, with dominant responses in regions 160-218 and 743-854. Participants were mostly white British and included more females than males, and it was suggested by the authors that clonal diversity may have been underestimated. Nearly half of unique spike-specific TCRs reportedly recognized epitopes outside regions mutated in the B.1.351 and B.1.1.7 variants. After two AZD1222 doses, both the breadth and the depth of spike-specific TCRs were significantly higher than at day 0 and than in MenACWY recipients.

The time point label for this specimen denotes: baseline before first vaccination. The vaccinee samples were drawn from two UK trials, COV001 and COV002, one of which was a single-blind randomized controlled phase 2/3 trial testing AZD1222 (ChAdOx1 nCoV-19) in healthy adults. For TCRbeta chain sequencing, PBMC samples were collected from trial participants at day 0 and at day 28 after the second dose. From the cysteine up to the phenylalanine, the CDR3 has a length of 18 residues. Just CDR3 DNA is preserved here, 54 bases in frame from base 1. V is reduced by 1 base and J by 0 bases, leaving a spacing of 17 bases between them. In the germline V gene, CDR1 corresponds to SGHDT and CDR2 to YYEEEE. The CDR3 regions of human TCRbeta chains were analyzed by immunosequencing. The paper's processing steps were these. TCRs in the repertoires were matched against a reference library of SARS-CoV-2-specific TCRs that had been generated with the MIRA antigen-specificity platform. Breadth was defined as the fraction of unique TCRs that were SARS-CoV-2-associated, and depth was defined as the fraction of total T cells that were SARS-CoV-2-associated. Using the MIRA data, every spike-specific TCR was mapped to the spike region that the TCR reacted to and assigned to either a CD4 or a CD8 class. Log10-transformed breadth and depth values were compared by one-way ANOVA with Sidak's multiple comparisons tests. Here the immuneACCESS table is served through TCRdb, limited to in-frame sequences with V and J called. Missing clones are a known gap in these copies; in checked studies unresolved V genes cover under half, and the rest lacks a known reason. V and J calls and clone size are those listed in that table; D and trimming were worked out from the DNA. The sample data list 45,000 to 60,000 clones, and over 60% of these were observed just once. Of the sample, 5.5% to 8% is held by the ten largest clones.

The sample here was peripheral blood, taken on day 0 of AZD1222 vaccination. The clonotype comes from an adult in good health. The rearrangement joined TRBV5-6 to TRBJ1-5; possibly the D gene is TRBD1, per 6 matching bases. The DNA sequence is as follows: TGTGCCAGCAGCTTGAGGGGGAATAAGGGGTATAGCAATCAGCCCCAGCATTTT. This yields the protein CASSLRGNKGYSNQPQHF.